Listed below are T cell receptor beta chains from one sample, sequenced in a study of T cell repertoires in cytomegalovirus infection. Each CDR3 protein gets one entry after TCRdb re-called the reads with MiXCR. The data show 70,000 to 75,000 distinct CDR3 sequences, with about 4% seen just once and around 21% held by the top ten. Sequenced sample: PBMCs. The receptors were sampled from a human donor in good health (CMV status not recorded). Some clones in this sample may be carry-over from other donors' samples. The conserved cysteine and the conserved F or W are not part of the CDR3 here.

v_gene,CDR3aa
TRBV7-9,ASSLEGVAQPQH
TRBV11-2,ASSLGLGSTGNTIY
TRBV7-9,ASSFDWDEAF
TRBV7-4,ASSLGGEDEQY
TRBV12-3/TRBV12-4,ASSLGTSGPTGELF
TRBV7-2,ASSHMGQRGYT
TRBV7-9,ASSLRLNQETQY
TRBV28,ASKSGRAPHNEQF
TRBV3-1,ASSQLQGEAF
TRBV7-8,ASMLLAGSREQY
TRBV7-2,ASSKKQNTEAF
TRBV7-2,ASSYSADTQY
TRBV5-5,ASSPAGGELGNEQF
TRBV6-5,ASNGPSEQY
TRBV7-2,ASSLSLAFSTDTQY
TRBV7-9,ASSGGGTGNYGYT
TRBV7-2,ASSSLGGANGYT
TRBV7-2,ASSFSGSVAGELF
TRBV7-2,ASSSGNSPLH
TRBV20-1,SASQTSGTTSTDTQY
TRBV12-3/TRBV12-4,ASSPGGWRQPQH
TRBV7-2,ASSSSWGRGGAF
TRBV12-3/TRBV12-4,APGQGYNEQF
TRBV7-2,ASSSDLVRIDTQY
TRBV5-1,ASSFKGENTEAF
TRBV7-2,ASSLGQARKTLH
TRBV7-6,ASTVANTGELF
TRBV7-2,ASSLWAGAGYEQY
TRBV7-8,ASSFIRDGRETQY
TRBV7-2,ASSPNFYGYT
TRBV7-9,ASSLVRNTDTQY
TRBV4-2,ASSGRTGLGTDTQY